The rows below give T cell receptor beta chains drawn from one sample of a study of blood T cell repertoires in COVID-19. Generated by immunoSEQ multiplex PCR, the TCRdb table keeps only in-frame clones and is missing some. Here the sample spans about 250,000 clones, about 86% being singletons. Input material: peripheral blood. These receptors were collected from a man of 80 years or more with acute or convalescent COVID-19. CDR3s include the opening cysteine and the closing phenylalanine or tryptophan. Fields, in order: V gene, D gene, J gene, clone size, CDR3 DNA, CDR3 protein. D genes are given only for firm matches. Clone size, where shown, is once, few, many, or a class for clones that have expanded.

TRBV19	NA	TRBJ1-5	NA	TGTGCCAGTATGCACAGGGAAAATCAGCCCCAGCATTTT	CASMHRENQPQHF
TRBV19	TRBD2	TRBJ2-1	NA	TGTGCCAGTAGTATGGGACTAGCGGGGTACAATGAGCAGTTCTTC	CASSMGLAGYNEQFF
TRBV4-3	NA	TRBJ2-7	NA	TGCGCCAGCAGCCAAGCTGCGGGGCAGGGTAACTACGAGCAGTACTTC	CASSQAAGQGNYEQYF
TRBV5-4	TRBD1	TRBJ1-6	NA	TGTGCCAGCAGCCTTTGGACAGGGGGCGATTCACCCCTCCACTTT	CASSLWTGGDSPLHF
TRBV25-1	TRBD2	TRBJ2-2	NA	TGTGCCAGCAGTGAAAGTTGGGGAGGGACCGGGGAGCTGTTTTTT	CASSESWGGTGELFF
TRBV7-2	NA	TRBJ2-5	NA	TGTGCCAGCAGCTTAGGGATGGCGGGGGCGCAGGAGACCCAGTACTTC	CASSLGMAGAQETQYF
TRBV18	NA	TRBJ1-2	NA	TGTGCCAGCTCAGCCCAAGAGGGAAACTATGGCTACACCTTC	CASSAQEGNYGYTF
TRBV7-2	TRBD1	TRBJ2-5	NA	TGTGCCAGCAGCCCAGCCGGGACAGGGGCACAAGAGACCCAGTACTTC	CASSPAGTGAQETQYF
TRBV7-2	NA	TRBJ1-5	NA	TGTGCCAGCAGCTCTCAGGGGTTAGAGCAGCCCCAGCATTTT	CASSSQGLEQPQHF
TRBV28	NA	TRBJ2-5	NA	TGTGCCAGCAGTTCGGGACTTCAGACGTACCAAGAGACCCAGTACTTC	CASSSGLQTYQETQYF
TRBV6-2/TRBV6-3	NA	TRBJ1-4	NA	TGTGCCAGCAGTTCGACGGAGATCAGAGAAAAACTGTTTTTT	CASSSTEIREKLFF
TRBV7-2	TRBD2	TRBJ2-7	NA	TGTGCCAGCAGATCCGGACCTAGCGGGAGCTCCTACGAGCAGTACTTC	CASRSGPSGSSYEQYF
TRBV7-2	TRBD1	TRBJ1-2	NA	TGTGCCAGCACGCAGGGGGTACGGTCCCCAGGCTACACCTTC	CASTQGVRSPGYTF
TRBV6-1	NA	TRBJ1-3	NA	TGTGCCAGCAGTGACGTGACTAGCTCTGGAAACACCATATATTTT	CASSDVTSSGNTIYF
TRBV7-8	NA	TRBJ1-2	NA	TGTGCCAGCAGCATCGTTCTAGAGTCTAAAGGCTACACCTTC	CASSIVLESKGYTF
TRBV7-2	NA	TRBJ1-2	NA	TGTGCCAGCAGCTTACAGGTCAGCTCCTATGGCTACACCTTC	CASSLQVSSYGYTF
TRBV5-1	TRBD1	TRBJ2-7	NA	TGCGCCAGCAGCTTGCTACAGGGGCCCGCGGGGCAGTACTTC	CASSLLQGPAGQYF
TRBV5-1	TRBD2	TRBJ2-7	NA	TGCGCCAGCAGCTCCTTAGCGGGCGGTGGCGAGCAGTACTTC	CASSSLAGGGEQYF
TRBV7-9	NA	TRBJ1-5	NA	TGTGCCAGCAGCTTAGGGGGGGGAGTCAATCAGCCCCAGCATTTT	CASSLGGGVNQPQHF
TRBV18	NA	TRBJ1-1	NA	TGTGCCAGCTCAGCCACAAGGGTTTTAGGAGCAGGGGATACTGAAGCTTTCTTT	CASSATRVLGAGDTEAFF
TRBV12-3/TRBV12-4	NA	TRBJ2-7	few	TGTGCCAGCAGCTTGGCCGACTACGAGCAGTACTTC	CASSLADYEQYF
TRBV7-9	TRBD2	TRBJ2-2	once	TGTGCCAGCAGCCGTGGACTAGCGGGGACACACACCGGGGAGCTGTTTTTT	CASSRGLAGTHTGELFF
TRBV4-1	NA	TRBJ2-7	NA	TGCGCCAGCAGCCAATCCAGACAGATCTCCTACGAGCAGTACTTC	CASSQSRQISYEQYF
TRBV27	TRBD1	TRBJ2-1	few	TGTGCCAGCAGTTTAAGGGGAACGGGACAGGGGGCTCACAATGAGCAGTTCTTC	CASSLRGTGQGAHNEQFF
TRBV6-5	TRBD2	TRBJ2-7	NA	TGTGCCAGCAGTTACTCACTAGCGTCCCGCTACGAGCAGTACTTC	CASSYSLASRYEQYF
TRBV10-3	TRBD1	TRBJ1-3	NA	TGTGCCATCAGTCCACGGGACAGGGTTACTGGAAACACCATATATTTT	CAISPRDRVTGNTIYF
TRBV18	TRBD1	TRBJ2-7	NA	TGTGCCAGCTCACGGGAGACAGGGGCCCCCTACGAGCAGTACTTC	CASSRETGAPYEQYF
TRBV6-2/TRBV6-3	NA	TRBJ2-1	NA	TGTGCCAGCAGTGACAAAAGCTCCTACAATGAGCAGTTCTTC	CASSDKSSYNEQFF
TRBV7-2	NA	TRBJ1-1	once	TGTGCCAGCAGACGTACAGACACAGGGTTGAACACTGAAGCTTTCTTT	CASRRTDTGLNTEAFF
TRBV19	NA	TRBJ2-6	once	TGTGCCAGTAGTCTAAGACAGGCTGGGGCCAACGTCCTGACTTTC	CASSLRQAGANVLTF
TRBV5-1	TRBD1	TRBJ1-5	NA	TGCGCCAGCAGCTCAGGGACAGGGAGCCAGCCCCAGCATTTT	CASSSGTGSQPQHF
TRBV9	TRBD1	TRBJ2-2	once	TGTGCCAGCAGCGAGGGGGACAGGGGATGGACCGGGGAGCTGTTTTTT	CASSEGDRGWTGELFF
TRBV10-3	NA	TRBJ2-5	NA	TGTGCCATCAGGAATGACAGATCCCAAGAGACCCAGTACTTC	CAIRNDRSQETQYF
TRBV11-2	NA	TRBJ2-1	NA	TGTGCCAGCCGACCGGGGGTCGGGAGCTCCTACAATGAGCAGTTCTTC	CASRPGVGSSYNEQFF
TRBV5-1	TRBD2	TRBJ2-7	NA	TGCGCCAGCAGTAGCGGGACACTCGAAACCTACGAGCAGTACTTC	CASSSGTLETYEQYF
TRBV2	TRBD1	TRBJ1-5	NA	TGTGCCAGCAGGGGACAGGGGCGCAATCAGCCCCAGCATTTT	CASRGQGRNQPQHF
TRBV7-6	TRBD2	TRBJ2-7	NA	TGTGCCAGCAGCCCCCAGAACCCTCTAGCGGGAGCTGAGCAGTACTTC	CASSPQNPLAGAEQYF
TRBV6-5	NA	TRBJ1-5	NA	TGTGCCAGCAGTTCCCAGGGGAGAGGGCGCAATCAGCCCCAGCATTTT	CASSSQGRGRNQPQHF
TRBV14	TRBD1	TRBJ1-1	NA	TGTGCCAGCAGCTTCCATACAGGGGGGCCTCGGACTGAAGCTTTCTTT	CASSFHTGGPRTEAFF
TRBV9	NA	TRBJ2-5	NA	TGTGCCAGCAGCGTAGGTCCAGGGTTGATGGAGACCCAGTACTTC	CASSVGPGLMETQYF
TRBV13	NA	TRBJ1-1	NA	TGTGCCAGCAGCTATGGGACACTTAACACTGAAGCTTTCTTT	CASSYGTLNTEAFF
TRBV4-2	NA	TRBJ1-4	NA	TGTGCCAGCAGCCAAGATGACAGGAAATTCGAAAAACTGTTTTTT	CASSQDDRKFEKLFF
TRBV19	NA	TRBJ1-3	few	TGTGCCAGTCTCAAGGGGGAAGGAAACACCATATATTTT	CASLKGEGNTIYF
TRBV4-2	NA	TRBJ1-5	NA	TGTGCCAGCAGCCAAGAATCCCAACAGCCCCAGCATTTT	CASSQESQQPQHF